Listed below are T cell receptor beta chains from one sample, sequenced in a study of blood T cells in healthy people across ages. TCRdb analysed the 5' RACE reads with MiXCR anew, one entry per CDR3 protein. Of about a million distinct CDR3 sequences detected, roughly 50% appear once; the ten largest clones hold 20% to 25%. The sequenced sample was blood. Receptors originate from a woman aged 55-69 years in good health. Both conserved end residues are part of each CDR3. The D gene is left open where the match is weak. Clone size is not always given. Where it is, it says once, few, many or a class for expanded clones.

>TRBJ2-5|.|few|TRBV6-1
CASRGDSSEQYF
TGTGCCAGCAGAGGGGACTCGAGTGAGCAGTACTTC
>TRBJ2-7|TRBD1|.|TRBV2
CASRIGQGAPYEQYF
TGTGCCAGCAGGATCGGACAGGGGGCACCGTACGAGCAGTACTTC
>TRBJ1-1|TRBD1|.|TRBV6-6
CASSYSGQPNTEAFF
TGTGCCAGCAGTTACTCGGGACAGCCGAACACTGAAGCTTTCTTT
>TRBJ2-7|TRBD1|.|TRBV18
CASSPVRDSAYEQYF
TGTGCCAGCTCTCCGGTCCGGGACAGTGCCTACGAGCAGTACTTC
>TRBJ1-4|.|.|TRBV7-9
CASSLNAEKLFF
TGTGCCAGCAGCTTAAATGCTGAAAAACTGTTTTTT
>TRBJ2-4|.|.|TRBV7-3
CASSVYGAKNIQYF
TGTGCCAGCAGCGTATATGGGGCCAAAAACATTCAGTACTTC
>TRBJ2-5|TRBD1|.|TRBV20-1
CSALRGRGRGTQYF
TGCAGTGCTCTCAGGGGGCGCGGAAGGGGGACCCAGTACTTC
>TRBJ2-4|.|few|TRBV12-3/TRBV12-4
CASSFRSTHIAKNIQYF
TGTGCCAGCAGTTTTAGATCGACACACATAGCCAAAAACATTCAGTACTTC
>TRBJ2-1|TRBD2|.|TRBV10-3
CAISEPGLADSYNEQFF
TGTGCCATCAGTGAGCCCGGACTAGCGGACTCCTACAATGAGCAGTTCTTC
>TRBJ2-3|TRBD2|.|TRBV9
CASSVRRGGADTQYF
TGTGCCAGCAGCGTAAGGCGCGGGGGTGCAGATACGCAGTATTTT
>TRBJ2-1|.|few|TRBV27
CASSLSAGSSYNEQFF
TGTGCCAGCAGTTTATCTGCTGGAAGCTCCTACAATGAGCAGTTCTTC
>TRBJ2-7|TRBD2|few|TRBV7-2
CASSLGEAGAYEQYF
TGTGCCAGCAGCTTAGGGGAGGCGGGAGCCTACGAGCAGTACTTC
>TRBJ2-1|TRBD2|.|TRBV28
CASSFLSGTSSYNEQFF
TGTGCCAGCTCTTTTCTTAGCGGGACAAGCTCCTACAATGAGCAGTTCTTC
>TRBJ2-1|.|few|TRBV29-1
CSVGGKSYNEQFF
TGCAGCGTTGGTGGCAAATCCTACAATGAGCAGTTCTTC
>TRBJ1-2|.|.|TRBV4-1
CASSQVLSAYGYTF
TGCGCCAGCAGCCAAGTGCTCAGTGCCTATGGCTACACCTTC
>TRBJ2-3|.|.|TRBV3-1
CASSGDGRDTQYF
TGTGCCAGCAGCGGGGACGGAAGGGATACGCAGTATTTT
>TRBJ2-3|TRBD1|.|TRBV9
CASSVPAGTGRDTQYF
TGTGCCAGCAGCGTACCGGCCGGGACAGGGAGAGATACGCAGTATTTT
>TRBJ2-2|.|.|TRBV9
CASSEGAAGGFGELFF
TGTGCCAGCAGCGAGGGGGCGGCGGGAGGTTTCGGGGAGCTGTTTTTT
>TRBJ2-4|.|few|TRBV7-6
CASSLVQYNEQYF
TGTGCCAGCAGCTTAGTACAGTACAATGAGCAGTACTTC
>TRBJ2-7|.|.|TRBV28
CASSQPVGHYEQYF
TGTGCCAGCAGTCAGCCCGTAGGCCACTACGAGCAGTACTTC
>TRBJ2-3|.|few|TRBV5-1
CASSLAVSGVTDTQYF
TGCGCCAGCAGCTTGGCCGTATCGGGAGTAACAGATACGCAGTATTTT
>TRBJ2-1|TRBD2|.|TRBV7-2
CASSLVTSGRASNEQFF
TGTGCCAGCAGCTTAGTTACTAGCGGGAGGGCTTCGAATGAGCAGTTCTTC
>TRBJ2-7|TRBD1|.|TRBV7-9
CASRRTRDSGYEQYF
TGTGCCAGCAGGCGAACCCGGGACAGTGGATACGAGCAGTACTTC
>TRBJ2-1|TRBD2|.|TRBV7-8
CASSSGLAGGLTFGQFF
TGTGCCAGCAGCTCGGGACTAGCGGGAGGCCTGACATTTGGGCAGTTCTTC
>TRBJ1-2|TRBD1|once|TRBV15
CATSRDRDRFSSYTF
TGTGCCACCAGCAGAGACCGGGACAGGTTTAGTAGCTACACCTTC
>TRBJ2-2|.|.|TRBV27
CASSRASTGELFF
TGTGCCAGCAGTCGAGCAAGCACCGGGGAGCTGTTTTTT
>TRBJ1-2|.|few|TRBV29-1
CSVDNGENYGYTF
TGCAGCGTTGATAATGGGGAGAACTATGGCTACACCTTC
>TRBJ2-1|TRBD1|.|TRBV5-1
CASSILPGTGGEQFF
TGCGCCAGCAGCATCCTGCCCGGGACAGGGGGCGAGCAGTTCTTC
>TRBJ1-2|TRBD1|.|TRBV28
CASSLFRTGSNYGYTF
TGTGCCAGCAGTTTATTCCGGACAGGGTCTAACTATGGCTACACCTTC
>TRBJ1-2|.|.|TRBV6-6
CASSPFSAISYGYTF
TGTGCCAGCAGTCCCTTTTCGGCGATTTCCTATGGCTACACCTTC
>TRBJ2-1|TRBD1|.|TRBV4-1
CASSQVQGGGKFF
TGCGCCAGCAGCCAAGTACAGGGGGGAGGAAAGTTCTTC
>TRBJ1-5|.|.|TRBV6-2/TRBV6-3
CASSRPRDQPQHF
TGTGCCAGCAGCCGACCCAGGGATCAGCCCCAGCATTTT
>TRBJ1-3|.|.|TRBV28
CASSLYLGARGNTIYF
TGTGCCAGCAGTTTATATTTGGGGGCGCGAGGAAACACCATATATTTT
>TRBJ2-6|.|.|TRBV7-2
CASSLAFSGANVLTF
TGTGCCAGCAGCTTAGCCTTCTCTGGGGCCAACGTCCTGACTTTC
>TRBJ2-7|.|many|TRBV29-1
CSVEWGGQYSYEQYF
TGCAGCGTTGAGTGGGGGGGACAGTATTCCTACGAGCAGTACTTC
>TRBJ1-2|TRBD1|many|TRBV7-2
CASSRSGQGASYGYTF
TGTGCCAGCAGCCGCTCGGGGCAGGGGGCCAGCTATGGCTACACCTTC
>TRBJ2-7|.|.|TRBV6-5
CASSYEGQSYEQYF
TGTGCCAGCAGTTACGAGGGACAAAGTTACGAGCAGTACTTC
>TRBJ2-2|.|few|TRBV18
CASSSDRTGELFF
TGTGCCAGCTCGAGCGACCGGACCGGGGAGCTGTTTTTT